The entry below describes one TCR beta chain. No antigen is known for it. The entry originates in a study of blood T cells in healthy people across ages. Individuals who donated were healthy Caucasians from Russia aged roughly 6 to 95. V gave up 4 bases and J gave up 2 bases; unmatched junction bases: 9. The germline gives CDR1 DFQATT, CDR2 SNEGSKA (reference sequence). CDR3 length equals 15 residues. The second PCR ran roughly 6 to 12 cycles with a sample-barcoded 5' primer and J-beta primers. Sequencing yielded, for each sample, at least 2.5 million paired-end reads carrying CDR3. TCRdb fed the 5' RACE reads into MiXCR, producing one record per CDR3 protein. Of hundreds of thousands of distinct CDR3 sequences in the sample, about three fifths are singletons; the top ten hold roughly 20%. Overall study results and limits: Strong correlation linked observed beta diversity and percent naive T cells.

Sequenced material: blood. The gene calls are TRBV20-1 and TRBJ2-5; 8 nucleotides agree with TRBD1. This receptor was obtained from a young man in good health. The chain's CDR3 is CSATPPQGAQETQYF. The CDR3 DNA is TGCAGTGCTACTCCCCCTCAGGGGGCACAAGAGACCCAGTACTTC.